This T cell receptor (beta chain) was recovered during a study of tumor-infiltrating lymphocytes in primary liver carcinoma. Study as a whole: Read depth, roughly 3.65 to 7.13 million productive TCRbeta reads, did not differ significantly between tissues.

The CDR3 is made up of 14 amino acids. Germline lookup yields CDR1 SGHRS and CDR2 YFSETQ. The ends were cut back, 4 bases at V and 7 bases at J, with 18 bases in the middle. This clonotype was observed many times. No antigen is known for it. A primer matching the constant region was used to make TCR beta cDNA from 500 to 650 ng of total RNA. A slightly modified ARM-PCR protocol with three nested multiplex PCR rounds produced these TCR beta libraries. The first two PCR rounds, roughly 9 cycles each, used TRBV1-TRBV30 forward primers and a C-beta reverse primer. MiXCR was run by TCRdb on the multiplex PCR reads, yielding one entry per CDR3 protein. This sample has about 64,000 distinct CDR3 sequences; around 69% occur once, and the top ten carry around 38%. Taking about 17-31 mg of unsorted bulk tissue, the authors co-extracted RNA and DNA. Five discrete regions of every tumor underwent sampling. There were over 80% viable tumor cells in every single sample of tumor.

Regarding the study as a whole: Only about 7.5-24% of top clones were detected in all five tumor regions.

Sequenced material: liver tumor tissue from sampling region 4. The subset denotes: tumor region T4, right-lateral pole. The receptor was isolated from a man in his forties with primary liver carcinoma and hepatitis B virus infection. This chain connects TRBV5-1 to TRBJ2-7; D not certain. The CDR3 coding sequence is TGCGCCAGCAGCCTTTTCGATCGTACTACGGAGCAGTACTTC. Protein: CASSLFDRTTEQYF.